A selection of T cell receptor beta chains follows, all from one sample in a study of CD8 T cells in Susac syndrome. TCRdb independently ran MiXCR on the immunoSEQ multiplex PCR reads; one entry per CDR3 protein. This table has under 150,000 distinct CDR3 sequences, approximately 96% appearing once. The sequencing sample was made of CD4+ T cells from PBMCs. The receptor source for this set is a human donor with Susac syndrome. Each CDR3 is given with its conserved first and last residue. The D gene is left open where the match is weak. Clone size is stated in some rows and not others, as once, few, many or a class when expanded.

j_call d_call v_call clone_size cdr3_nt cdr3_aa
TRBJ1-2 - TRBV7-2 - TGTGCCAGCAGCCGCCAAAGGGTGGCGGACTATGGCTACACCTTC CASSRQRVADYGYTF
TRBJ2-7 TRBD1 TRBV25-1 - TGTGCCAGCAGTGAATGGGACAGGGGGCCCGAGCAGTACTTC CASSEWDRGPEQYF
TRBJ2-5 - TRBV4-1 - TGCGCCAGCAGCTACGGGAACCAAGAGACCCAGTACTTC CASSYGNQETQYF
TRBJ2-5 - TRBV9 - TGTGCCAGCAGCGTAGGGCACCTCCAAGAGACCCAGTACTTC CASSVGHLQETQYF
TRBJ1-2 - TRBV6-1 few TGTGCCAGCAGTCATACGGCCCAGTCTGTGAATGGCTACACCTTC CASSHTAQSVNGYTF
TRBJ2-5 - TRBV29-1 - TGCAGCGGGGTACAGGTAGAAGAGACCCAGTACTTC CSGVQVEETQYF
TRBJ1-5 - TRBV5-1 - TGCGCCAGCAGCTTGGATGGTGTGGGCAATCAGCCCCAGCATTTT CASSLDGVGNQPQHF
TRBJ2-3 - TRBV6-2/TRBV6-3 - TGTGCCAGCACCCCAGCGGACCGAGGCACAGATACGCAGTATTTT CASTPADRGTDTQYF
TRBJ2-2 TRBD1 TRBV19 - TGTGCCAGTAGTAAGGACAGGGTCGCCGGGGAGCTGTTTTTT CASSKDRVAGELFF
TRBJ1-2 - TRBV28 once TGTGCCAGCAGTTTCAAGTGGGGCTACACCTTC CASSFKWGYTF
TRBJ2-5 TRBD2 TRBV7-3 - TGTGCCAGCAGCGTGACTAGCGGGAGCGAGACCCAGTACTTC CASSVTSGSETQYF
TRBJ2-7 TRBD1 TRBV4-1 - TGCGCCAGCAGCCAAAGACAGGGGGAAGACGAGCAGTACTTC CASSQRQGEDEQYF
TRBJ2-3 TRBD1 TRBV12-3/TRBV12-4 - TGTGCCAGCAGTTTAAGGGGGCTGAGCACAGATACGCAGTATTTT CASSLRGLSTDTQYF
TRBJ1-2 - TRBV3-1 - TGTGCCAGCAGCCAATCCCGCGGGATCTACACCTTC CASSQSRGIYTF
TRBJ2-3 - TRBV12-3/TRBV12-4 - TGTGCCAGCACCCCCGGGCGGGCACACACAGATACGCAGTATTTT CASTPGRAHTDTQYF
TRBJ2-1 TRBD1 TRBV2 - TGTGCCAGCACCGCGGACAGGGACAATGAGCAGTTCTTC CASTADRDNEQFF
TRBJ2-2 - TRBV7-9 - TGTGCCAGCAGCCTGACAGTTCAAACCGGGGAGCTGTTTTTT CASSLTVQTGELFF
TRBJ2-7 - TRBV4-1 - TGCGCCAGCAGCCAAGATGAAGGAACAGGGTTCGATCGATCGTACGAGCAGTACTTC CASSQDEGTGFDRSYEQYF
TRBJ2-7 - TRBV3-1 - TGTGCCAGCAGCCAAGTGCAGGTCTCCTACGAGCAGTACTTC CASSQVQVSYEQYF
TRBJ1-1 TRBD1 TRBV6-2/TRBV6-3 - TGTGCCAGCAGGGACAGGGGGCCGGCTGAAGCTTTCTTT CASRDRGPAEAFF
TRBJ1-2 - TRBV20-1 - TGCAGTGCTAGTCGGAAAGCTTGGGATGGCTACACCTTC CSASRKAWDGYTF
TRBJ2-7 TRBD2 TRBV4-2 - TGTGCCAGCAGCCAAGACGCTCGAACGGGAGGGACCTACGAGCAGTACTTC CASSQDARTGGTYEQYF
TRBJ1-1 - TRBV29-1 - TGCAGCGTTGAGGTCCGGGACACTGAAGCTTTCTTT CSVEVRDTEAFF
TRBJ2-1 - TRBV3-1 - TGTGCCAGCAGCACCCCCGGCAATGAGCAGTTCTTC CASSTPGNEQFF
TRBJ1-2 - TRBV6-6 - TGTGCCAGCAGTTACTCGAAGGGAAACTATGGCTACACCTTC CASSYSKGNYGYTF
TRBJ2-1 TRBD1 TRBV6-1 - TGTGCCAGCAGCGCGAACAGGGGGCGAGCCCGTGAGCAGTTCTTC CASSANRGRAREQFF
TRBJ2-1 - TRBV5-1 - TGCGCCAGCAGCTCCCGACAAAGAGGGCGGAATGAGCAGTTCTTC CASSSRQRGRNEQFF
TRBJ1-4 - TRBV7-8 - TGTGCCAGCAGCTTAGATACGACAGAAAAACTGTTTTTT CASSLDTTEKLFF
TRBJ1-1 - TRBV5-4 - TGTGCCAGCAGCTTAATTTACGGGGATTGGAACACTGAAGCTTTCTTT CASSLIYGDWNTEAFF
TRBJ1-1 TRBD1 TRBV9 - TGTGCCAGCAGCGCCGGGACAGACGTTATGAACACTGAAGCTTTCTTT CASSAGTDVMNTEAFF
TRBJ2-1 - TRBV9 - TGTGCCAGCAGCGGTTATCCTCTCGCAATGCAGTTCTTC CASSGYPLAMQFF